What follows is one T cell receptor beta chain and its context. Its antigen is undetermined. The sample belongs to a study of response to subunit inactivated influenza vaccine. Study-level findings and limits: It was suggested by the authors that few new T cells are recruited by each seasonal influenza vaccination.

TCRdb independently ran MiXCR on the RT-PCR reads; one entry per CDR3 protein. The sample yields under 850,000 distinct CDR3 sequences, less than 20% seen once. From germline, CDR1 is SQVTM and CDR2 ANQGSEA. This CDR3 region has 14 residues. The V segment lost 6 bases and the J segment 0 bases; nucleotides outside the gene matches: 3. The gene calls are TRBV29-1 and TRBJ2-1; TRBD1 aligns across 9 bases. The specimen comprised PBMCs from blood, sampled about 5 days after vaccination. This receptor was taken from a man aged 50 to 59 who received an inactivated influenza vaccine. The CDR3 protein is CSVDRGSSYNEQFF. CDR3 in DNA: TGCAGCGTGGACAGGGGAAGCTCCTACAATGAGCAGTTCTTC.